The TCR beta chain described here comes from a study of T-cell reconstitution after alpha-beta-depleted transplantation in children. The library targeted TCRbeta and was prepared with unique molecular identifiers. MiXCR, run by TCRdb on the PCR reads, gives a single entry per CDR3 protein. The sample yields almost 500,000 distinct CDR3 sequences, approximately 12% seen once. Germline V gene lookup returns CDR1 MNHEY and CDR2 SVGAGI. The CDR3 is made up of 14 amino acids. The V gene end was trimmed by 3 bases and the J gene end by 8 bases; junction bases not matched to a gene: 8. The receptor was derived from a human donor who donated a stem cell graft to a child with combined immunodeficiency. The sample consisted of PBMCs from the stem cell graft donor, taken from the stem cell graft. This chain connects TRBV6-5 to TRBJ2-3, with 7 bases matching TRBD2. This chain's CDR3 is CASSYFAGALTQYF. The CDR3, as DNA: TGTGCCAGCAGTTATTTTGCGGGAGCTCTTACGCAGTATTTT.